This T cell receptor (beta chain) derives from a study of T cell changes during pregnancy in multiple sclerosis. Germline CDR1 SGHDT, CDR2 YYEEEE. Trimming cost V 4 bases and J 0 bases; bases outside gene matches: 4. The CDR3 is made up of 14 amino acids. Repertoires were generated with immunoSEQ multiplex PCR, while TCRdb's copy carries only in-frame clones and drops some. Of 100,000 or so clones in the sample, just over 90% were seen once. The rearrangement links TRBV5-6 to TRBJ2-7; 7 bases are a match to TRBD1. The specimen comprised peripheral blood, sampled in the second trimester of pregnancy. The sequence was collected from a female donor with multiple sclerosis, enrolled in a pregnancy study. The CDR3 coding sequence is TGTGCCAGCAGCACACGGGACAGCTCCTACGAGCAGTACTTC. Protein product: CASSTRDSSYEQYF.